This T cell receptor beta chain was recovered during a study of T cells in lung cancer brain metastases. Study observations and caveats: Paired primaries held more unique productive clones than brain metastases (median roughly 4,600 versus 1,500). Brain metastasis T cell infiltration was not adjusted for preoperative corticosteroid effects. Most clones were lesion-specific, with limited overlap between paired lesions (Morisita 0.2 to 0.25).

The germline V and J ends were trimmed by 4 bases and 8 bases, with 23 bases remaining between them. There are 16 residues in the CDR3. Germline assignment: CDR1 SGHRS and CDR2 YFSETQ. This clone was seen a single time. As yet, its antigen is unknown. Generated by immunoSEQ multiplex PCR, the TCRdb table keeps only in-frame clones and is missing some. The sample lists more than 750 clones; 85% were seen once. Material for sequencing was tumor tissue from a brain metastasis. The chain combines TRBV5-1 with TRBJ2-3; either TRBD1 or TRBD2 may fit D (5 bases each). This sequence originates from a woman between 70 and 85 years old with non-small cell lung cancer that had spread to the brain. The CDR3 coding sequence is TGCGCCAGCAGCGCCCAAGCCGGGACGTCGCCAATTACGCAGTATTTT. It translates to CASSAQAGTSPITQYF. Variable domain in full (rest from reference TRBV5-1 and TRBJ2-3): KAGVTQTPRYLIKTRGQQVTLSCSPISGHRSVSWYQQTPGQGLQFLFEYFSETQRNKGNFPGRFSGRQFSNSRSEMNVSTLELGDSALYLCASSAQAGTSPITQYFGPGTRLTVL.